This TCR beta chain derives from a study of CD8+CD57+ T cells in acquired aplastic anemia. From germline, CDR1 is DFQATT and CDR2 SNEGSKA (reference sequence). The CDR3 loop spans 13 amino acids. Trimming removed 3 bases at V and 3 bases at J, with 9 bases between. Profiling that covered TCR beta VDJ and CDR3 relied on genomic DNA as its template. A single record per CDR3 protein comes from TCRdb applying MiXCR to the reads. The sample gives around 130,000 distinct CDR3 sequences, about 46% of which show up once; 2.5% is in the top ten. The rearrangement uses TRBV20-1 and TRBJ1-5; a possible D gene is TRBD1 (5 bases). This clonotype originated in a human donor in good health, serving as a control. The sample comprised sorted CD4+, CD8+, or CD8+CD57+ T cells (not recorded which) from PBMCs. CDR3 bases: TGCAGTGCTAGGAGGGGACTCAATCAGCCCCAGCATTTT. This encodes CSARRGLNQPQHF.